This TCR beta chain was identified during a study of blood T cell repertoires in COVID-19. Turning to the study itself: Sites across the United States, Italy and Spain contributed samples from acute and convalescent COVID-19. PBMCs, B-cell-depleted T cells, or T cells were the source of the cDNA or gDNA that made up the material.

Per the authors' pipeline: Reference gene primer amplification gave nucleated cell count estimates. The table came from immunoSEQ multiplex PCR; TCRdb's copy has only in-frame clones and leaves some out. From that table come the V and J calls and clone size; the DNA was used to work out D and trimming. Of about 160,000 clones in the sample, around 84% were seen once. The material sequenced was peripheral blood. This sequence originates from a human donor with acute or convalescent COVID-19. The donor label of this sample is uncertain.

The CDR3 DNA reads TGTGCCAGCAGCTTAGACAGGACGAACACCGGGGAGCTGTTTTTT. Translated, it gives CASSLDRTNTGELFF. This sequence joins TRBV7-9 and TRBJ2-2, with D maybe TRBD1 (5 bases). Germline V gene sequence: CDR1 SEHNR, CDR2 FQNEAQ (reference sequence). The CDR3 is 15 residues long. With 1 base removed from V and 0 bases from J, the gap between germline ends came to 6 bases.